A single sample is the source of the 9 T cell receptor beta chains below, sequenced in a study of T cell responses to AZD1222 COVID-19 vaccine. Assay: immunoSEQ multiplex PCR; the TCRdb copy retains only in-frame clones and omits some. The sample holds 150,000 or so clones; around nine tenths are singletons and the top ten take less than 5.5%. The sequences come from peripheral blood, collected on day 0 of AZD1222 vaccination. The source of these receptors is an adult in good health.

The chain joins TRBV19 to TRBJ2-1; 14 nucleotides match TRBD2. This CDR3 is built from 16 residues. Germline lookup yields CDR1 LNHDA and CDR2 SQIVND (reference sequence). After removal of 4 bases from V and 12 bases from J, the junction contained 11 bases not matched to a gene. The CDR3 here is CASSTPGLAGVFGQFF. The CDR3 coding sequence is TGTGCCAGTAGTACCCCGGGACTAGCGGGAGTCTTCGGGCAGTTCTTC.

The chain links TRBV7-9 to TRBJ2-3; maybe TRBD1 (6 bases). This CDR3 comprises 16 residues. The germline V gene encodes CDR1 SEHNR and CDR2 FQNEAQ (reference sequence). V lost 3 bases, J lost 8 bases, and 21 bases lay in between. Here the CDR3 DNA reads TGTGCCAGCAGCTTCTACCCTGACAGGCTCGAAGGTACGCAGTATTTT. Protein sequence: CASSFYPDRLEGTQYF.

J is TRBJ2-1 and V is TRBV7-2; 9 bases agree with TRBD1. Germline CDR1 is SGHTA and CDR2 is FQGNSA. The CDR3 has 15 amino acids. V was clipped by 1 base and J by 7 bases; unmatched bases: 5. The CDR3 spells CASSLVTGGPNEQFF. CDR3 nucleotides: TGTGCCAGCAGCTTAGTAACAGGGGGCCCGAATGAGCAGTTCTTC.

This rearrangement joins TRBV10-3 to TRBJ2-7, with 10 bases lining up with TRBD2. Trimming removed 6 bases from V and 7 bases from J; junction bases left unmatched: 9. The CDR3 has 14 residues. Germline CDR1 reads ENHRY; CDR2 reads SYGVKD. The CDR3 reads CAISSSGGSREQYF. In nucleotides, the CDR3 is TGTGCCATCAGCTCTAGCGGGGGTTCTCGGGAGCAGTACTTC.

The chain is built from TRBV19 and TRBJ2-7, with TRBD2 as a possible D gene (6 bases). The CDR3 length is 15 residues. The germline CDR1 and CDR2 sequences are LNHDA and SQIVND (reference sequence). V lost 1 base and J 3 bases, leaving 13 bases between the germline ends. CDR3: CASSIGSGGLYEQYF. The CDR3 DNA sequence: TGTGCCAGTAGTATAGGGTCAGGAGGGCTCTACGAGCAGTACTTC.

A note on this clone: The sample carries other DNA sequences with the same CDR3. The chain employs TRBV4-1 and TRBJ2-1, with 9 positions matching TRBD2. After removal of 1 base from V and 3 bases from J, the junction contained 4 bases not matched to a gene. The germline V gene has CDR1 MGHRA and CDR2 YSYEKL. The CDR3 contains 16 residues. DNA of the CDR3: TGCGCCAGCAGCCAAGTTAGACTAGCGGTCTACAATGAGCAGTTCTTC. This gives the protein CASSQVRLAVYNEQFF.

Only one count was recorded for this clone. The chain links TRBV6-1 to TRBJ2-1, with unresolved D. Germline lookup yields CDR1 MNHNS and CDR2 SASEGT. This CDR3 comprises 14 residues. Trimming removed 9 bases from V and 2 bases from J, with 14 bases in between. CDR3 region: CASRLAETYNEQFF. For the CDR3, the DNA is TGTGCCAGTAGACTGGCGGAGACCTACAATGAGCAGTTCTTC.

Details on this clone: The same CDR3 also results from other DNA sequences found in this sample. The chain joins TRBV6-5 to TRBJ1-5, with D tentatively TRBD1 (6 bases). The CDR3 extends over 13 amino acids. V shed 2 bases and J shed 7 bases, with 9 bases lying between them. From germline, CDR1 is MNHEY and CDR2 SVGAGI. DNA for the CDR3: TGTGCCAGCAGTTACACCAGGGGCCAGCCCCAGCATTTT. Translating it yields CASSYTRGQPQHF.

The V gene is TRBV6-2 or TRBV6-3, the J gene TRBJ2-4, with TRBD2 as a possible D gene (5 bases). The CDR3 is made up of 14 amino acids. Between the trimmed V and J ends, which lost 6 bases and 6 bases, there was a span of 15 bases. CDR1 MNHEY and CDR2 SVGEGT come from the germline V gene. The DNA for the CDR3 is TGTGCCAGCAGCTCCGAGGAGGTGGGAAACATTCAGTACTTC. It translates to CASSSEEVGNIQYF.